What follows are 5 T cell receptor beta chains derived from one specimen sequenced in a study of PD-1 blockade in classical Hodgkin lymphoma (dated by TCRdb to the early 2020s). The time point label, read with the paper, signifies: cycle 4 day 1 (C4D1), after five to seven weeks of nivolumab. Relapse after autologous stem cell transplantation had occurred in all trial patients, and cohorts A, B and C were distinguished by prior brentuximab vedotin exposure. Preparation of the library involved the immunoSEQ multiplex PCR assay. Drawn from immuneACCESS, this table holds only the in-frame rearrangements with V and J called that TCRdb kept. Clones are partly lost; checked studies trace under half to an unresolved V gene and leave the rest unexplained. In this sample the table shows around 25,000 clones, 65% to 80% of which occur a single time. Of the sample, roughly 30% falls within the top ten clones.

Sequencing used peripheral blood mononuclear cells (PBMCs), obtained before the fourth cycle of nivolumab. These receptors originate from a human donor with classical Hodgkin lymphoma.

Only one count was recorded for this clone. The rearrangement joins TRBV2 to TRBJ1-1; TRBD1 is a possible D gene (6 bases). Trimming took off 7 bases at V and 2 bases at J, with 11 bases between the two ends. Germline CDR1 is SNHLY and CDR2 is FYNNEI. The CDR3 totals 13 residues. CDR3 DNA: TGTGCCAGCACGAGGGACACCAACACTGAAGCTTTCTTT. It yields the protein CASTRDTNTEAFF.

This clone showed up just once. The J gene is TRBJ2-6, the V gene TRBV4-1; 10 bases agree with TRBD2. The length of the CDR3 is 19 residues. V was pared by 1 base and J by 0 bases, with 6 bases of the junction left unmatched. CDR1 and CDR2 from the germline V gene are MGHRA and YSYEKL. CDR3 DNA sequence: TGCGCCAGCAGCCAAGCAACTAGCGGGGTCCTCTCTGGGGCCAACGTCCTGACTTTC. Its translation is CASSQATSGVLSGANVLTF.

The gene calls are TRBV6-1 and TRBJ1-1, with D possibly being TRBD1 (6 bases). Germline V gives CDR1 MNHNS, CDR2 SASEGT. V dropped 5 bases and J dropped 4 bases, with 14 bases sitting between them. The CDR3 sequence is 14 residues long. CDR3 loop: CASSWGRGSTEAFF. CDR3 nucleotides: TGTGCCAGCAGTTGGGGGCGAGGTAGCACTGAAGCTTTCTTT.

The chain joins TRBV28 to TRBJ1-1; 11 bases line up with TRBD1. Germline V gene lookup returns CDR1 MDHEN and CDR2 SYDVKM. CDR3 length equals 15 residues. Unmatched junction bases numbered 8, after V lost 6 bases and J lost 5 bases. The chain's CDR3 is CASRTDRGLGTEAFF. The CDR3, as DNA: TGTGCCAGCAGGACGGACAGGGGGCTGGGGACTGAAGCTTTCTTT.

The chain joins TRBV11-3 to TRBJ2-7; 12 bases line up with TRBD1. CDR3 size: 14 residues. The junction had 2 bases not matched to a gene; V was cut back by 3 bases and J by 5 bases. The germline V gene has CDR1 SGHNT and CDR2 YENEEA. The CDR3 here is CASSLGTGGDEQYV. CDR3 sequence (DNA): TGTGCCAGCAGCTTGGGGACAGGGGGCGACGAGCAGTACGTC.